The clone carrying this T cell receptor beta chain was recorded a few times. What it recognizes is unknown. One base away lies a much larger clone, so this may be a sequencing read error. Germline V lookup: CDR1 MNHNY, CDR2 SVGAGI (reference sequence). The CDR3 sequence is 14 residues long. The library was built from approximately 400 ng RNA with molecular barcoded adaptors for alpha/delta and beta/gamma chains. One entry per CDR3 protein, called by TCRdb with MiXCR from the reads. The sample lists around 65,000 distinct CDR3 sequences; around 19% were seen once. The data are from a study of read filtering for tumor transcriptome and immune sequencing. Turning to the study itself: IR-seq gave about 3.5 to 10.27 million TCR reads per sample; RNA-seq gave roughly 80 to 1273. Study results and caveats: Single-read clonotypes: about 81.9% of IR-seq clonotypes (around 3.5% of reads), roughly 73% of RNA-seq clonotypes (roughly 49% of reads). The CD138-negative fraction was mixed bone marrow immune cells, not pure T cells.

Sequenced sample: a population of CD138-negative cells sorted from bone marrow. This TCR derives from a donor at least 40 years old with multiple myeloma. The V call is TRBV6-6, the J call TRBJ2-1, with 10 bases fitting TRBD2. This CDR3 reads CASSYDASGGERFF. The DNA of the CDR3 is TGTGCCAGCAGTTACGACGCTAGCGGGGGTGAGCGGTTCTTC.